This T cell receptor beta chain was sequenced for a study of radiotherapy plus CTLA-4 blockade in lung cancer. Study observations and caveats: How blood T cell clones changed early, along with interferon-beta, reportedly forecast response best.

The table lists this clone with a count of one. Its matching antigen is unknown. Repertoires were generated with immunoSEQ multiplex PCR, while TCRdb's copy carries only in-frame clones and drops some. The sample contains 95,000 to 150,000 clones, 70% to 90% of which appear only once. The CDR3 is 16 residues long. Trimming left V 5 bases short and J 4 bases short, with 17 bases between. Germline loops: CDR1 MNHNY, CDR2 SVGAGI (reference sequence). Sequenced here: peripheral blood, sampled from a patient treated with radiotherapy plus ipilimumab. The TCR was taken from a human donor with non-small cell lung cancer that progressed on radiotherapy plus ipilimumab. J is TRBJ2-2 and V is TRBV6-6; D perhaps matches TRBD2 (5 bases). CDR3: CASSPDSLRGTGELFF. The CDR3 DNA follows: TGTGCCAGCAGTCCTGATAGTCTACGGGGCACCGGGGAGCTGTTTTTT.